The 7 T cell receptor beta chains below all came from one sample that was sequenced in a study of T cells in Graves' hyperthyroidism and ophthalmopathy. RNA transcripts yielded amplified TCR beta CDR3 regions. Initially, a first-round RT-PCR of the TCR CDR3 employed the HTBI primer set. TCRdb ran MiXCR on the multiplex PCR reads and lists one entry per CDR3 protein. The sample has approximately 400,000 distinct CDR3 sequences; roughly 14% are singletons. The sample taken for sequencing was blood. These receptors originate from a woman aged 18-29 years with Graves' hyperthyroidism.

As concerns this clonotype: Possible read error: a much larger clone is one base away. The chain is built from TRBV12-3 or TRBV12-4 and TRBJ2-3; possible D gene TRBD2, 5 bases. The CDR3 sequence is 11 residues long. CDR3: CATSGTDTQYF. CDR3 in DNA: TGTGCAACAAGCGGAACAGATACGCAGTATTTT.

The chain is built from TRBV19 and TRBJ1-5; D is undetermined. Germline CDR1 is LNHDA and CDR2 is SQIVND (reference sequence). This CDR3 has 12 residues. V was clipped by 10 bases and J by 4 bases, with 11 bases between them. CDR3 coding DNA: TGTGCCAAGTACGGTGGAAATCAGCCCCAGCATTTT. This translates into CAKYGGNQPQHF.

This clonotype was detected many times. CDR3 coding DNA: TGCGCCAGCAGCTTGGCCCTAGATGCGGGTCGGGCTGAAGCTTTCTTT. It is translated as CASSLALDAGRAEAFF. This sequence joins TRBV5-1 and TRBJ1-1; D is unresolved. CDR1 and CDR2 from the germline V gene are SGHRS and YFSETQ. V lost 0 bases, J lost 6 bases, and 18 bases lay in between. The length of the CDR3 is 16 residues.

The sample holds a few counts of this clonotype. The chain is built from TRBV7-9 and TRBJ1-5; no reliable D call. Trimming shortened V by 5 bases and J by 5 bases, and 22 bases separated the two germline ends. Germline V gene lookup returns CDR1 SEHNR and CDR2 FQNEAQ (reference sequence). This CDR3 region has 17 residues. The CDR3 loop is CASSPSEGGRRDQPQHF. Here the CDR3 DNA reads TGTGCCAGCAGCCCCAGCGAAGGAGGCCGGAGGGATCAGCCCCAGCATTTT.

This chain connects TRBV20-1 to TRBJ2-3, with unresolved D. The length of the CDR3 is 17 residues. Per the germline V gene, CDR1 is DFQATT and CDR2 is SNEGSKA (reference sequence). Between the trimmed V and J ends, which lost 3 bases and 0 bases, there was a span of 19 bases. CDR3: CSASIRALMSSTDTQYF. The CDR3 DNA reads as TGCAGTGCTAGTATCCGAGCTTTAATGTCGAGCACAGATACGCAGTATTTT.

In this sample, this clonotype turned up many times. The gene calls are TRBV7-3 and TRBJ1-3, with a weak D call TRBD1 (6 bases). V dropped 7 bases and J dropped 2 bases, with 18 bases sitting between them. CDR3 length: 16 residues. Germline CDR1 is SGHTA and CDR2 is FQGTGA. CDR3 amino acids: CASTPGRTAAGNTIYF. CDR3 coding DNA: TGTGCCAGCACCCCCGGGAGGACAGCCGCTGGAAACACCATATATTTT.

Notes on this clonotype: This sequence may be a read error, since a much larger clone differs from it by one base. This rearrangement joins TRBV24-1 to TRBJ2-7; 10 positions match TRBD1. Germline-derived CDR1 and CDR2 are KGHDR and SFDVKD. There are 15 residues in the CDR3. V lost 4 bases to trimming and J lost 3 bases; unmatched junction nucleotides: 5. The CDR3, as DNA: TGTGCCACCAGTGAACTGACAGGGGGCGGCTACGAGCAGTACTTC. This gives the protein CATSELTGGGYEQYF.